What follows are 5 T cell receptor beta chains derived from one specimen sequenced in a study of blood T cell repertoires in COVID-19. Clones were sequenced by immunoSEQ multiplex PCR, and TCRdb holds only the in-frame ones, with some missing. The sample lists more than 450,000 clones, around 90% seen once, with about 0.65% in the top ten. The source material was PBMCs or T cells enriched from blood (not recorded which). These TCRs come from a woman younger than 30 who had recovered from COVID-19.

The chain uses TRBV5-1 and TRBJ2-1; TRBD1 might be the D (6 bases). V lost 6 bases and J 4 bases, leaving 20 bases between the germline ends. The V gene's germline CDR1 is SGHRS and CDR2 YFSETQ. This CDR3 has 16 residues. For the CDR3, the DNA is TGCGCCAGCACTAGTTTGAAAACAGGGTCGTACAATGAGCAGTTCTTC. Its protein product is CASTSLKTGSYNEQFF. The whole variable domain, filled in from reference TRBV5-1 and TRBJ2-1, reads KAGVTQTPRYLIKTRGQQVTLSCSPISGHRSVSWYQQTPGQGLQFLFEYFSETQRNKGNFPGRFSGRQFSNSRSEMNVSTLELGDSALYLCASTSLKTGSYNEQFFGPGTRLTVL.

The chain is built from TRBV2 and TRBJ2-3, with D tentatively TRBD2 (6 bases). Germline V CDR1 and CDR2: SNHLY, FYNNEI. CDR3 length: 14 amino acids. V lost 6 bases and J lost 2, with 12 bases in between. The CDR3 spells CASSRDSSTDTQYF. CDR3 DNA sequence: TGTGCCAGCAGCCGGGACTCCTCCACAGATACGCAGTATTTT.

This rearrangement joins TRBV2 to TRBJ2-5; tentatively, D is TRBD1 (5 bases). The germline V and J ends were trimmed by 0 bases and 0 bases, with 8 bases remaining between them. The germline gives CDR1 SNHLY, CDR2 FYNNEI. The CDR3 has 15 amino acids. The CDR3 sequence: CASSEARQYQETQYF. In DNA, the CDR3 is TGTGCCAGCAGTGAAGCTCGACAGTACCAAGAGACCCAGTACTTC.

This clone was observed a few times. The chain links TRBV19 to TRBJ1-1; D unresolved. Per the germline V gene, CDR1 is LNHDA and CDR2 is SQIVND (reference sequence). V was trimmed by 3 bases and J by 4 bases, leaving 15 bases between them. This CDR3 has 15 amino acids. The chain's CDR3 is CASSMLARLGTEAFF. The DNA of the CDR3 is TGTGCCAGTAGTATGCTGGCGCGGTTGGGCACTGAAGCTTTCTTT.

The V and J genes are TRBV19 and TRBJ1-2, with 9 nucleotides matching TRBD1. CDR1 and CDR2 from the germline V gene are LNHDA and SQIVND (reference sequence). V lost 5 bases and J lost 7; bases outside the gene matches: 8. The CDR3 runs to 14 residues. CDR3 sequence reads: CASSPGTGMGGYTF. CDR3 bases: TGTGCCAGTAGTCCCGGGACAGGGATGGGTGGCTACACCTTC.